One and the same sample provided the 17 T cell receptor beta chains below, sequenced in a study of cytomegalovirus exposure and HLA in healthy donors. Vbeta (60) and Jbeta (13) primers were used in the PCR. Clones were sequenced by immunoSEQ multiplex PCR, and TCRdb holds only the in-frame ones, with some missing. The sample lists a few hundred thousand clones, 85% to 90% occurring once. The sequenced sample consisted of PBMCs. These TCRs come from a woman aged 18 to 35 in good health and CMV-seronegative.

This chain uses TRBV5-1 with TRBJ2-5, with 8 bases aligning to TRBD1. V dropped 7 bases and J dropped 5; count of bases not matched to a gene: 10. Germline V gives CDR1 SGHRS, CDR2 YFSETQ. The CDR3 has 14 amino acids. CDR3 DNA sequence: TGCGCCAGCGAAGGGACAGGCCTAAAGGAGACCCAGTACTTC. Protein sequence: CASEGTGLKETQYF.

The V gene is TRBV7-2, the J gene TRBJ1-2, with 8 bases aligning to TRBD1. Unmatched junction bases numbered 8, after V lost 1 base and J lost 4 bases. The CDR3 covers 16 residues. The V gene's germline CDR1 is SGHTA and CDR2 FQGNSA. CDR3 nucleotide sequence: TGTGCCAGCAGCTTAGGGGTTCAGGGGGCAGGCTATGGCTACACCTTC. This translates into CASSLGVQGAGYGYTF.

The CDR3 DNA sequence: TGTGCCAGCATCCAGGGACAAACCAACTATGGCTACACCTTC. Translation: CASIQGQTNYGYTF. This chain connects TRBV11-2 to TRBJ1-2; TRBD1 is a possible D gene (6 bases). The germline gives CDR1 SGHAT, CDR2 FQNNGV. This CDR3 has 14 residues. V was clipped by 7 bases and J by 2 bases, with 14 bases between them.

The chain employs TRBV7-2 and TRBJ2-1; 9 bases are a match to TRBD1. This CDR3 has 13 residues. J gave up 7 bases and V 5 bases, and 3 bases lay outside the gene matches. From germline, CDR1 is SGHTA and CDR2 FQGNSA. The CDR3 is CASSGTGWNEQFF. CDR3 DNA sequence: TGTGCCAGCAGCGGGACAGGGTGGAATGAGCAGTTCTTC.

The chain has TRBV5-1 and TRBJ2-5; a possible D gene is TRBD1 (6 bases). There are 15 residues in the CDR3. Germline V gene sequence: CDR1 SGHRS, CDR2 YFSETQ. V gave up 0 bases and J gave up 5 bases, with 14 bases separating them. CDR3 nucleotides: TGCGCCAGCAGCTTGGGCCCTGGGGGCGGGGAGACCCAGTACTTC. Protein sequence: CASSLGPGGGETQYF.

The CDR3 is CASSETSENGSGELFF. CDR3 in DNA: TGTGCCAGCAGCGAAACTAGCGAAAATGGGTCCGGGGAGCTGTTTTTT. V and J are TRBV21-1 and TRBJ2-2; TRBD2 was called by the table and not checked on the DNA. TRBV21-1 is deemed a pseudogene. The CDR3 length is 16 residues.

V and J are TRBV27 and TRBJ2-7, with 7 bases lining up with TRBD1. In germline, CDR1 is MNHEY, CDR2 SMNVEV (reference sequence). With 5 bases clipped from V and 0 bases from J, the junction kept 7 bases outside the gene matches. The CDR3 is 15 amino acids. The chain's CDR3 is CASSPRGRSSYEQYF. CDR3 coding DNA: TGTGCCAGCAGTCCTAGGGGGCGGAGCTCCTACGAGCAGTACTTC.

The V call is TRBV10-3, the J call TRBJ2-7, with 12 positions matching TRBD2. The V segment lost 6 bases and the J segment 2 bases; nucleotides outside the gene matches: 5. Germline V lookup: CDR1 ENHRY, CDR2 SYGVKD. The CDR3 runs 15 residues. The CDR3 bases are TGTGCCATCAGGGTGACTAGCGGGGGAACCTACGAGCAGTACTTC. The encoded protein is CAIRVTSGGTYEQYF.

V is TRBV7-2 and J is TRBJ1-6; weak D call: TRBD1 (5 bases). CDR3 length: 17 amino acids. Germline lookup yields CDR1 SGHTA and CDR2 FQGNSA. The germline V and J ends were trimmed by 5 bases and 7 bases, with 21 bases remaining between them. The CDR3 coding sequence is TGTGCCAGCAGCCTACCGGGGAGGGGAAGGGAAAATTCACCCCTCCACTTT. This codes for CASSLPGRGRENSPLHF.

This clone was observed a single time. The chain is built from TRBV11-2 and TRBJ2-1; 7 nucleotides match TRBD2. In germline, CDR1 is SGHAT, CDR2 FQNNGV. This CDR3 comprises 16 residues. Trimming cost V 5 bases and J 3 bases; bases outside gene matches: 10. The CDR3 reads CASSPIAGVLYNEQFF. The CDR3 bases are TGTGCCAGCAGCCCAATCGCGGGAGTTCTCTACAATGAGCAGTTCTTC.

This chain links TRBV6-5 with TRBJ1-1; TRBD1 might be the D (6 bases). Trimming pared 7 bases from V and 0 bases from J, leaving 15 bases between. CDR1 MNHEY and CDR2 SVGAGI come from the germline V gene. The length of the CDR3 is 15 residues. The CDR3 nucleotides are TGTGCCAGCAACTCGGCAGGGGCCATGAACACTGAAGCTTTCTTT. The encoded protein is CASNSAGAMNTEAFF.

This clone occurred once. This chain uses TRBV19 with TRBJ1-4; 10 bases align to TRBD1. CDR1 is LNHDA and CDR2 is SQIVND in the germline V gene (reference sequence). This CDR3 has 16 amino acids. The V and J ends lost 5 bases and 0 bases, in that order; junction bases with no gene match: 3. CDR3 loop: CASSEDRGTTNEKLFF. The CDR3, as DNA: TGTGCCAGTAGTGAGGACAGGGGGACAACTAATGAAAAACTGTTTTTT.

This clone has only a few counts. The CDR3 ends on some other residue instead of the conserved phenylalanine or tryptophan, so this is likely a read error. The limits of the CDR3 on the DNA are not certain, so only TCRdb's listed CDR3 is given. The chain couples TRBV2 to TRBJ1-4; the table calls TRBD1, which could not be checked here. Germline CDR1 reads SNHLY; CDR2 reads FYNNEI. The CDR3 length equals 13 residues, ends included. CDR3 in amino acids: CASTDRYFGRVRL.

In this sample, this clone turned up once. The chain couples TRBV19 to TRBJ1-1; tentative D call: TRBD1 (5 bases). The ends were cut back, 3 bases at V and 0 bases at J, with 11 bases in the middle. The CDR3 runs to 15 residues. Looked up from germline, CDR1 is LNHDA and CDR2 is SQIVND (reference sequence). CDR3 in DNA: TGTGCCAGTAGTATTGTCGGGGGAGTGAACACTGAAGCTTTCTTT. The encoded protein is CASSIVGGVNTEAFF.

J is TRBJ2-1 and V is TRBV27; the match to TRBD2 covers 9 bases. Unmatched junction bases numbered 7, after V lost 3 bases and J lost 4 bases. From germline, CDR1 is MNHEY and CDR2 SMNVEV (reference sequence). The CDR3 loop spans 16 amino acids. For the CDR3, the DNA is TGTGCCAGCAGTTTGGGGCGCGGGGGGGTTTACAATGAGCAGTTCTTC. Protein: CASSLGRGGVYNEQFF.

This clone showed up just a few times. The chain is built from TRBV6-6 and TRBJ2-7; 11 bases align to TRBD2. The J segment lost 8 bases and the V segment lost 2 bases, leaving 5 bases of the junction unmatched. The CDR3 covers 14 residues. Germline CDR1 reads MNHNY; CDR2 reads SVGAGI (reference sequence). CDR3 coding DNA: TGTGCCAGCAGTTACGGCGGGACTAGCGGTAAGCAGTACTTC. Protein sequence: CASSYGGTSGKQYF.

This chain uses TRBV13 with TRBJ2-1; 15 bases are a match to TRBD2. The CDR3 is 16 residues long. CDR1 and CDR2 from the germline V gene are PRHDT and FYEKMQ (reference sequence). With 5 bases clipped from V and 9 bases from J, the junction kept 8 bases outside the gene matches. CDR3 nucleotides: TGTGCCAGCAGCCCAATGTGGACTAGCGGGGGGGGTGAGCAGTTCTTC. Amino acids: CASSPMWTSGGGEQFF.